The 20 T cell receptor beta chains reported below all come from one sample, sequenced in a study of blood T cell repertoires in COVID-19. Generated by immunoSEQ multiplex PCR, the TCRdb table keeps only in-frame clones and is missing some. Of about 140,000 clones in the sample, more than 80% are singletons; the top ten hold 8.8%. Sequencing was carried out using peripheral blood. These receptors all come from an elderly woman in a cohort sampled during active or convalescent COVID-19.

The CDR3 DNA follows: TGTGCCAGCAGTTACCCACAGGGCTCCTACGAGCAGTACGTC. Its protein is CASSYPQGSYEQYV. V and J are TRBV6-2 or TRBV6-3 and TRBJ2-7; perhaps TRBD1 as D (6 bases). Trimming removed 2 bases at V and 0 bases at J, with 8 bases between. The germline CDR1 and CDR2 sequences are MNHEY and SVGEGT. The CDR3 has 14 residues.

This clone appeared once. V is TRBV5-6 and J is TRBJ2-7; TRBD2 aligns across 12 bases. The trim removed 4 bases at V and 5 bases at J, leaving 7 bases unmatched. This CDR3 region has 15 residues. CDR1 and CDR2 from the germline V gene are SGHDT and YYEEEE. This CDR3 reads CASSQSTSGGHEQYF. In DNA, the CDR3 is TGTGCCAGCAGCCAATCGACTAGCGGGGGCCACGAGCAGTACTTC.

The J gene is TRBJ1-3, the V gene TRBV5-1; 9 bases line up with TRBD1. The CDR3 sequence is 15 residues long. Germline CDR1 reads SGHRS; CDR2 reads YFSETQ. The junction had 8 bases not matched to a gene; V was cut back by 6 bases and J by 4 bases. As DNA, the CDR3 is TGCGCCAGCACCCCTACGGGACAGGGCGGAAACACCATATATTTT. Its protein is CASTPTGQGGNTIYF.

This rearrangement joins TRBV19 to TRBJ1-2, with 8 bases matching TRBD1. CDR1 is LNHDA and CDR2 is SQIVND in the germline V gene (reference sequence). Germline trimming cut 6 bases from V and 3 bases from J; bases unmatched to any gene: 3. The CDR3 totals 13 residues. The CDR3 bases are TGTGCCAGTAGCGAGACAGGGGACTATGGCTACACCTTC. Translation: CASSETGDYGYTF. The full variable domain, with the rest looked up from reference TRBV19 and TRBJ1-2, is DGGITQSPKYLFRKEGQNVTLSCEQNLNHDAMYWYRQDPGQGLRLIYYSQIVNDFQKGDIAEGYSVSREKKESFPLTVTSAQKNPTAFYLCASSETGDYGYTFGSGTRLTVV.

The chain has TRBV28 and TRBJ1-5; 7 bases align to TRBD1. Germline V gene data show CDR1 as MDHEN and CDR2 as SYDVKM. This CDR3 is 16 amino acids long. V shed 6 bases, J shed 7 bases, and the junction held 15 bases outside the gene matches. This chain's CDR3 is CASRNPATGFGQPQHF. CDR3 bases: TGTGCCAGCAGAAACCCGGCGACAGGGTTTGGACAGCCCCAGCATTTT.

J is TRBJ1-1 and V is TRBV6-1; D gene uncertain. The CDR3 is 14 residues long. Germline V gives CDR1 MNHNS, CDR2 SASEGT. Deletions cut 6 bases from V and 1 base from J, with 12 bases between. CDR3 protein: CASSSYIQNTEAFF. The CDR3 region has the DNA TGTGCCAGCAGCTCATACATACAGAACACTGAAGCTTTCTTT.

The V call is TRBV19, the J call TRBJ2-7; D is undetermined. This CDR3 has 12 residues. Looked up from germline, CDR1 is LNHDA and CDR2 is SQIVND (reference sequence). The V gene lost 11 bases and the J gene lost 2 bases, with 13 bases spanning the gap. The chain's CDR3 is CASRSRAYEQYF. The DNA of the CDR3 is TGTGCCTCGCGGAGCAGAGCCTACGAGCAGTACTTC.

The J gene is TRBJ1-2, the V gene TRBV7-9; 8 bases line up with TRBD1. J gave up 4 bases and V 4 bases, and 8 bases lay outside the gene matches. CDR1 and CDR2 (germline): SEHNR, FQNEAQ (reference sequence). CDR3 length: 15 amino acids. CDR3 sequence (DNA): TGTGCCAGCAGCTCCCGACAGGGGCCAATCTATGGCTACACCTTC. Translating it yields CASSSRQGPIYGYTF.

The rearrangement links TRBV9 to TRBJ2-6, with TRBD1 matching 10 bases. This CDR3 is built from 18 residues. Germline CDR1 and CDR2: SGDLS and YYNGEE. V lost 3 bases, J lost 0 bases, and 6 bases stayed unmatched. CDR3 bases: TGTGCCAGCAGCGCTACCGGGACAGGGGTCTCTGGGGCCAACGTCCTGACTTTC. Translating it yields CASSATGTGVSGANVLTF.

This sequence joins TRBV6-5 and TRBJ1-6; no firm D call. Trimming pared 4 bases from V and 14 bases from J, leaving 12 bases between. Germline V gene sequence: CDR1 MNHEY, CDR2 SVGAGI. The CDR3 extends over 12 amino acids. CDR3 in amino acids: CASSSSARALHF. In DNA, the CDR3 is TGTGCCAGCAGTTCCTCCGCCCGGGCCCTCCACTTT.

This clone was seen a single time. The chain combines TRBV19 with TRBJ2-3; 7 bases are a match to TRBD1. The V segment lost 3 bases and the J segment 1 base; nucleotides outside the gene matches: 7. The CDR3 is 16 residues long. Germline V gives CDR1 LNHDA, CDR2 SQIVND (reference sequence). Here the CDR3 reads CASSIPGQHGTDTQYF. CDR3 bases: TGTGCCAGTAGTATCCCGGGACAGCACGGCACAGATACGCAGTATTTT. The variable domain in full, with the rest retrieved from reference TRBV19 and TRBJ2-3, is DGGITQSPKYLFRKEGQNVTLSCEQNLNHDAMYWYRQDPGQGLRLIYYSQIVNDFQKGDIAEGYSVSREKKESFPLTVTSAQKNPTAFYLCASSIPGQHGTDTQYFGPGTRLTVL.

The J gene is TRBJ1-4, the V gene TRBV7-2, with TRBD1 matching over 10 bases. Germline V CDR1 and CDR2: SGHTA, FQGNSA. The CDR3 is 16 amino acids. V lost 1 base and J lost 8; bases outside the gene matches: 7. The CDR3 loop reads CASSLVGTGVGEKLFF. CDR3 bases: TGTGCCAGCAGCTTAGTTGGGACAGGGGTAGGAGAAAAACTGTTTTTT.

This chain uses TRBV6-2 or TRBV6-3 with TRBJ1-1; tentative D call: TRBD1 (5 bases). Germline V gives CDR1 MNHEY, CDR2 SVGEGT. The ends were cut back, 3 bases at V and 5 bases at J, with 16 bases in the middle. The length of the CDR3 is 15 residues. CDR3 in amino acids: CASSYSRGQGTEAFF. The CDR3 coding sequence is TGTGCCAGCAGTTATAGTAGGGGCCAAGGAACTGAAGCTTTCTTT.

The CDR3 coding sequence is TGTGCCAGCTCCATAGCTTGGACAGCTAGAAACACTGAAGCTTTCTTT. Protein: CASSIAWTARNTEAFF. This rearrangement joins TRBV18 to TRBJ1-1, with D perhaps matching TRBD1 (6 bases). Germline-derived CDR1 and CDR2 are KGHSH and LQKENI. Between the trimmed V and J ends, which lost 6 bases and 2 bases, there was a span of 19 bases. The CDR3 totals 16 residues. The entire variable domain, with the rest obtained from reference TRBV18 and TRBJ1-1, is as follows: NAGVMQNPRHLVRRRGQEARLRCSPMKGHSHVYWYRQLPEEGLKFMVYLQKENIIDESGMPKERFSAEFPKEGPSILRIQQVVRGDSAAYFCASSIAWTARNTEAFFGQGTRLTVV.

This chain uses TRBV19 with TRBJ2-7, with TRBD1 identical over 10 bases. The CDR3 length is 14 residues. Losses at the gene ends were 5 bases for V and 5 bases for J; bases not matched to a gene: 6. From germline, CDR1 is LNHDA and CDR2 SQIVND (reference sequence). The CDR3 bases are TGTGCCAGTAGTTTCGGACAGGGGGGTGACGAGCAGTACTTC. This encodes CASSFGQGGDEQYF.

V is TRBV7-2 and J is TRBJ1-5; D not certain. The CDR3 extends over 15 amino acids. Looked up from germline, CDR1 is SGHTA and CDR2 is FQGNSA. V was trimmed by 1 base and J by 7 bases, leaving 14 bases between them. The CDR3 nucleotides are TGTGCCAGCAGCTTAGTCGGACCCCCGGGACAGCCCCAGCATTTT. It specifies CASSLVGPPGQPQHF.

This clone turned up a few times. This rearrangement joins TRBV5-1 to TRBJ2-1, with D unclear. Trimming pared 0 bases from V and 3 bases from J, leaving 19 bases between. Germline values: CDR1 SGHRS, CDR2 YFSETQ. The CDR3 is 18 residues long. Written as DNA, the CDR3 is TGCGCCAGCAGCTTGGAGCCTCCCCACCCTACCTACTACAATGAGCAGTTCTTC. Its translation is CASSLEPPHPTYYNEQFF.

The CDR3 bases are TGTGCCAGCAGCTTTCGGACTAGCGGGGGGGCAGCAGATACGCAGTATTTT. Translation: CASSFRTSGGAADTQYF. The chain recombines TRBV13 with TRBJ2-3; TRBD2 matches at 15 bases. The germline CDR1 and CDR2 sequences are PRHDT and FYEKMQ (reference sequence). V trimming: 3 bases; J trimming: 4 bases; junction bases outside the gene matches: 5. The CDR3 covers 17 residues.

The chain is built from TRBV5-1 and TRBJ1-6; D gene unclear. Germline V gene data show CDR1 as SGHRS and CDR2 as YFSETQ. The CDR3 totals 14 residues. Between the trimmed V and J ends, which lost 0 bases and 7 bases, there was a span of 8 bases. The CDR3 nucleotides read TGCGCCAGCAGCTTGGGGCAGATAAATTCACCCCTCCACTTT. Translation gives CASSLGQINSPLHF.

The rearrangement joins TRBV5-1 to TRBJ1-1; D remains unclear. The CDR3 is 15 residues long. Trimming left V 0 bases short and J 1 base short, with 10 bases between. From germline, CDR1 is SGHRS and CDR2 YFSETQ. This CDR3 is CASSLVAVTNTEAFF. In nucleotides, the CDR3 is TGCGCCAGCAGCTTGGTTGCAGTTACGAACACTGAAGCTTTCTTT.